This TCR beta chain was captured in a study of blood T cell repertoires in COVID-19. Overall study context: Samples of COVID-19 (acute and convalescent) were obtained from the United States, Italy and Spain. In each case, the material was cDNA or gDNA derived from T cells, B-cell-depleted T cells, or PBMCs.

Germline V lookup: CDR1 SNHLY, CDR2 FYNNEI. V lost 8 bases to trimming and J lost 3 bases; unmatched junction nucleotides: 8. The CDR3 contains 16 residues. Methods used by the authors: Cell counts per sample came from amplifying reference gene primers. Libraries were prepared by immunoSEQ multiplex PCR; TCRdb keeps only in-frame clonotypes and omits some of them. Clonal size and the V and J genes are those of that table, whereas D and trimming came from the DNA. Of approximately 330,000 clones listed, over 75% are singletons. Sample: peripheral blood. The chain recombines TRBV2 with TRBJ2-5; 14 bases line up with TRBD2. The clonotype was recovered from a woman in her forties or fifties with active or convalescent COVID-19. CDR3 coding DNA: TGTGCCAGCGGAGGACTAGCGGGGGGTAGGGAAGAGACCCAGTACTTC. It specifies CASGGLAGGREETQYF.